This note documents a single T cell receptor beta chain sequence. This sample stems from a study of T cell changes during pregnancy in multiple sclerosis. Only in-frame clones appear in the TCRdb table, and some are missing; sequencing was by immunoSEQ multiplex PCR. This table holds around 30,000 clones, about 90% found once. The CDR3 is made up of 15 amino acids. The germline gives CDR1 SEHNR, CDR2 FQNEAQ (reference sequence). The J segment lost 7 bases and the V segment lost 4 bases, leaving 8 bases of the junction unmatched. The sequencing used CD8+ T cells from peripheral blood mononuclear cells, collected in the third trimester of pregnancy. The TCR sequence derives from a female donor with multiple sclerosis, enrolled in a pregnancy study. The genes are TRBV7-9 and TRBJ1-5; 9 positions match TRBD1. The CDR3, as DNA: TGTGCCAGCAGCTCGGGACAGGGTGTCGGGCAGCCCCAGCATTTT. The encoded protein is CASSSGQGVGQPQHF.